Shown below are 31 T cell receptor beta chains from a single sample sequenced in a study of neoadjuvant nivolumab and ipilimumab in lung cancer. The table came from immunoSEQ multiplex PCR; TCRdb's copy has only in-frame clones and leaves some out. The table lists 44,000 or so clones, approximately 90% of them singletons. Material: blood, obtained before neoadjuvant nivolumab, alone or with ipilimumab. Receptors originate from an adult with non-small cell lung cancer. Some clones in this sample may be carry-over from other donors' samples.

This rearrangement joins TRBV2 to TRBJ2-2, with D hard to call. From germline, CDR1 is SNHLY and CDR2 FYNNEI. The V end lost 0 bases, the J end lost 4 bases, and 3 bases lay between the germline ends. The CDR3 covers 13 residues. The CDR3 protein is CASSEAITGELFF. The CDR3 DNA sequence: TGTGCCAGCAGTGAAGCGATCACCGGGGAGCTGTTTTTT. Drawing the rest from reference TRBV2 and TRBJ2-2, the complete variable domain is EPEVTQTPSHQVTQMGQEVILRCVPISNHLYFYWYRQILGQKVEFLVSFYNNEISEKSEIFDDQFSVERPDGSNFTLKIRSTKLEDSAMYFCASSEAITGELFFGEGSRLTVL.

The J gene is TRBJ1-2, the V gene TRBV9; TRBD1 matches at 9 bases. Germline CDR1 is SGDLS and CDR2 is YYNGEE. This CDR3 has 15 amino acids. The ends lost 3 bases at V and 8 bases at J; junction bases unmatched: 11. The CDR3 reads CASSATDRGSMGYTF. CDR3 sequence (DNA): TGTGCCAGCAGCGCGACGGACAGGGGATCTATGGGCTACACCTTC.

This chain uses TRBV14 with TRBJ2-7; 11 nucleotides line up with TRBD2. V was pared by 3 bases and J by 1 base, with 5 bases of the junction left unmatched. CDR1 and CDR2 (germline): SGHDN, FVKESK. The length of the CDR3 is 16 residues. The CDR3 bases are TGTGCCAGCAGCCACTATAGCGGGAGGGGATCCTACGAGCAGTACTTC. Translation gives CASSHYSGRGSYEQYF.

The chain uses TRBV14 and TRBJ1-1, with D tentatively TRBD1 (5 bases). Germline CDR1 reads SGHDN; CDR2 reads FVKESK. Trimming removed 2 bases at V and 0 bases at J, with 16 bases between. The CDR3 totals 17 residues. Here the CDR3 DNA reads TGTGCCAGCAGCCAACTACCAGGGAGAGGGGTGAACACTGAAGCTTTCTTT. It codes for CASSQLPGRGVNTEAFF.

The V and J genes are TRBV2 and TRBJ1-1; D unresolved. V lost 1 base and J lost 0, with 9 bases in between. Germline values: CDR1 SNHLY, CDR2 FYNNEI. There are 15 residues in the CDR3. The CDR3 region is CASSEDKRLNTEAFF. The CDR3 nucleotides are TGTGCCAGCAGTGAAGATAAGCGACTGAACACTGAAGCTTTCTTT.

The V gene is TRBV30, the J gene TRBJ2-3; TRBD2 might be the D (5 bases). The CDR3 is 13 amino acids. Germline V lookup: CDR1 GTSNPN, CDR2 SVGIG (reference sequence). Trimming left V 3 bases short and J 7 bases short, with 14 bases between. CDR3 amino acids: CAWSPLALNTQYF. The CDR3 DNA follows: TGTGCCTGGAGCCCTCTAGCTCTAAATACGCAGTATTTT.

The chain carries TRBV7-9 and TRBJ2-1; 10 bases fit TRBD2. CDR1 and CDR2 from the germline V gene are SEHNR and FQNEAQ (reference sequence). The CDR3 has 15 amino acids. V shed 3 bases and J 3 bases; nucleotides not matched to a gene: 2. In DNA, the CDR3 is TGTGCCAGCAGCTTCGGACTAGCGGACTACAATGAGCAGTTCTTC. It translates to CASSFGLADYNEQFF.

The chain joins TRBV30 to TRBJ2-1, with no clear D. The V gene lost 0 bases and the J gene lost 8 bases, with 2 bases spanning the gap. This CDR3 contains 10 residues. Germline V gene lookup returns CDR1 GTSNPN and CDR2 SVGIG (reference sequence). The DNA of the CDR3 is TGTGCCTGGAGTGTATATGAGCAGTTCTTC. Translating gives CAWSVYEQFF. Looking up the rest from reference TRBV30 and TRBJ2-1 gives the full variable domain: SQTIHQWPATLVQPVGSPLSLECTVEGTSNPNLYWYRQAAGRGLQLLFYSVGIGQISSEVPQNLSASRPQDRQFILSSKKLLLSDSGFYLCAWSVYEQFFGPGTRLTVL.

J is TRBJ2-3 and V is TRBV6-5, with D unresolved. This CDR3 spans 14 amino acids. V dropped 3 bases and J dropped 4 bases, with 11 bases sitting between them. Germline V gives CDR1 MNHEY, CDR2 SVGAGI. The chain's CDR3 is CASSYRIGADTQYF. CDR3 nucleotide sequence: TGTGCCAGCAGTTATCGGATTGGGGCAGATACGCAGTATTTT.

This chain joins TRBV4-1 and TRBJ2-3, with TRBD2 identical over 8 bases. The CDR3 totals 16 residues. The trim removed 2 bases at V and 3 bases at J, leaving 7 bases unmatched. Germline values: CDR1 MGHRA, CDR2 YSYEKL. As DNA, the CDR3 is TGCGCCAGCAGCCAACCCCCCGGCGGGAGGACAGATACGCAGTATTTT. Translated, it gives CASSQPPGGRTDTQYF.

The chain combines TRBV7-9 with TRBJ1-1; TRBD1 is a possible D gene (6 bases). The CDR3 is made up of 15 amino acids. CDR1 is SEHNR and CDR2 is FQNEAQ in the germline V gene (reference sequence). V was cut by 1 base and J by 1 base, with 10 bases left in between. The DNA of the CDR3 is TGTGCCAGCAGCTTAGGGTGGGGGGCGAACACTGAAGCTTTCTTT. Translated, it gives CASSLGWGANTEAFF.

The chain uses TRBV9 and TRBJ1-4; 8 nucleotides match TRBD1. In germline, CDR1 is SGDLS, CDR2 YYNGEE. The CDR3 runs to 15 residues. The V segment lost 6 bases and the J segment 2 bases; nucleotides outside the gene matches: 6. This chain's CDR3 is CASNQGAGTNEKLFF. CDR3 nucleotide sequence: TGTGCCAGCAACCAGGGGGCTGGGACTAATGAAAAACTGTTTTTT.

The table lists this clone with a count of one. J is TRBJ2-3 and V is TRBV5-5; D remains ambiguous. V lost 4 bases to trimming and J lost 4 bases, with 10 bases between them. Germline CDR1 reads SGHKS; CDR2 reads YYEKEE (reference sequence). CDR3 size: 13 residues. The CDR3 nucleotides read TGTGCCAGCAGCGCACCGACCTCAGATACGCAGTATTTT. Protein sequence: CASSAPTSDTQYF.

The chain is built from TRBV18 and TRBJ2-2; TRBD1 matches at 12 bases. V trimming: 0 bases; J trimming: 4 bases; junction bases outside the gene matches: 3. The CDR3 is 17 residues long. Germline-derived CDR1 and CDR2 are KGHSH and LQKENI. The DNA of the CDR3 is TGTGCCAGCTCACCACCGGGACAGGGGGCGAGCACCGGGGAGCTGTTTTTT. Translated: CASSPPGQGASTGELFF. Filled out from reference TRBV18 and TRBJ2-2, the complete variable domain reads NAGVMQNPRHLVRRRGQEARLRCSPMKGHSHVYWYRQLPEEGLKFMVYLQKENIIDESGMPKERFSAEFPKEGPSILRIQQVVRGDSAAYFCASSPPGQGASTGELFFGEGSRLTVL.

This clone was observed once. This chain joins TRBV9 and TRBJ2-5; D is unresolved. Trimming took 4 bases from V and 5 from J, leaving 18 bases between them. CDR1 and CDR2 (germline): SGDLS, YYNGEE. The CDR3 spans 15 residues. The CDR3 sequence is CASSQDQQTVETQYF. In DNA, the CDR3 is TGTGCCAGCAGCCAGGACCAGCAAACGGTGGAGACCCAGTACTTC.

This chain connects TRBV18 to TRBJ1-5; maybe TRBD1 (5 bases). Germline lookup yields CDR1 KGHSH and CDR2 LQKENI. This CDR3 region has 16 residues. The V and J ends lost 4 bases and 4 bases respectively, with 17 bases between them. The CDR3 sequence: CASSQMRQSGNQPQHF. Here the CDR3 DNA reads TGTGCCAGCTCACAGATGAGACAGTCAGGGAATCAGCCCCAGCATTTT.

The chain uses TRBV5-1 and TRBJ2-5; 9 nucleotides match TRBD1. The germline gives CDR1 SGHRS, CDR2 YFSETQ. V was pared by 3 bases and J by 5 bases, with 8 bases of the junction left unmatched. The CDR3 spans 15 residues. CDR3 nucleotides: TGCGCCAGCAGCTGGGGGGACAGGGCCCTGGAGACCCAGTACTTC. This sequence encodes CASSWGDRALETQYF.

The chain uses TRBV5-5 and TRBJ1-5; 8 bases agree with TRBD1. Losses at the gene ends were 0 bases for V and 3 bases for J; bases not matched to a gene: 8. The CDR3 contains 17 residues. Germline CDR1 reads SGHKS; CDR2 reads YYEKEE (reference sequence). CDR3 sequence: CASSLALAGGYNQPQHF. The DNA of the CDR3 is TGTGCCAGCAGCTTGGCCCTGGCAGGGGGCTACAATCAGCCCCAGCATTTT. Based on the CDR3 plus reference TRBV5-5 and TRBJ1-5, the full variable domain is DAGVTQSPTHLIKTRGQQVTLRCSPISGHKSVSWYQQVLGQGPQFIFQYYEKEERGRGNFPDRFSARQFPNYSSELNVNALLLGDSALYLCASSLALAGGYNQPQHFGDGTRLSIL.

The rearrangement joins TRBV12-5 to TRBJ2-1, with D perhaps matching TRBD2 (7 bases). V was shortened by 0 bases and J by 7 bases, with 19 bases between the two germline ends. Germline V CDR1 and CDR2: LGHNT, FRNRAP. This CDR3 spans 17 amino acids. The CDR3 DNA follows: TGTGCTAGTGGTTTGGTAGTGGCTAGCGGAGGGGGGAATGAGCAGTTCTTC. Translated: CASGLVVASGGGNEQFF.

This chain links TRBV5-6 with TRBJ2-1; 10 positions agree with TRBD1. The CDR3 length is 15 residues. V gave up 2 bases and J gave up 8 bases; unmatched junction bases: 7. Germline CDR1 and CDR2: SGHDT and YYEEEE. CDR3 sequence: CASSFIGTGAHEQFF. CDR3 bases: TGTGCCAGCAGCTTCATCGGGACAGGGGCCCATGAGCAGTTCTTC.

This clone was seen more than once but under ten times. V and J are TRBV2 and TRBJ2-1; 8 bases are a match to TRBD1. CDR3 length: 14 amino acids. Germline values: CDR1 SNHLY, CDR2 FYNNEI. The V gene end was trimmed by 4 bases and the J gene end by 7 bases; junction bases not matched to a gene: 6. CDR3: CASSGQGKGNEQFF. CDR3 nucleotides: TGTGCCAGCAGTGGACAGGGGAAAGGAAATGAGCAGTTCTTC. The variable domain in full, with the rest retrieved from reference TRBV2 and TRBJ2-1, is EPEVTQTPSHQVTQMGQEVILRCVPISNHLYFYWYRQILGQKVEFLVSFYNNEISEKSEIFDDQFSVERPDGSNFTLKIRSTKLEDSAMYFCASSGQGKGNEQFFGPGTRLTVL.

The DNA for the CDR3 is TGCGCCAGCAGCTCCCTGTTGACAGATACGCAGTATTTT. The encoded protein is CASSSLLTDTQYF. The chain combines TRBV5-1 with TRBJ2-3; no clear D gene. Germline CDR1 and CDR2: SGHRS and YFSETQ. Between the trimmed V and J ends, which lost 3 bases and 3 bases, there was a span of 8 bases. The CDR3 is made up of 13 amino acids.

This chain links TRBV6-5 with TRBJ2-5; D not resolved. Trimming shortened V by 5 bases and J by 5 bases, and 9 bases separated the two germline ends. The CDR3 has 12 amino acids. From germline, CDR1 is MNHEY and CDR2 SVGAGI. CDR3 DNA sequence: TGTGCCAGCAGTCCTTCCTCGGAGACCCAGTACTTC. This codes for CASSPSSETQYF.

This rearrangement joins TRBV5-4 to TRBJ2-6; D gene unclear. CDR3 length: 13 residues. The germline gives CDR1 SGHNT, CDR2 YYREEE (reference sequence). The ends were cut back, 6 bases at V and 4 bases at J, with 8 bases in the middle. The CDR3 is CASIAPGANVLTF. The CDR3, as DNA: TGTGCCAGCATCGCCCCCGGGGCCAACGTCCTGACTTTC.

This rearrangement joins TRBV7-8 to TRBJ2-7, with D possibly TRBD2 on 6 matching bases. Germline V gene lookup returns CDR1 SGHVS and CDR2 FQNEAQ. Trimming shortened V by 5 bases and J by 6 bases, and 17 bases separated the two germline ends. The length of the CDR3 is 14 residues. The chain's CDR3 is CASSLHPRRGEQYF. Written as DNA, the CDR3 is TGTGCCAGCAGCCTACACCCTAGGCGGGGCGAGCAGTACTTC.

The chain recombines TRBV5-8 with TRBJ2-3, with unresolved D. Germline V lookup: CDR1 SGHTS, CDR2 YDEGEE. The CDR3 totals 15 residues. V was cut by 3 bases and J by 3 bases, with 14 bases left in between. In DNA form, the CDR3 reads TGTGCCAGCAGCTCCCCCACCGATAGAACAGATACGCAGTATTTT. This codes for CASSSPTDRTDTQYF.

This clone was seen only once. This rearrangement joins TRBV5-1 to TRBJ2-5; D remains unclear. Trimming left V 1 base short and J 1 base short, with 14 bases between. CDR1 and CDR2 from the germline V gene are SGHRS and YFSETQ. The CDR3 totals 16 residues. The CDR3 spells CASSLLPGTVQETQYF. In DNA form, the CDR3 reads TGCGCCAGCAGCTTGTTGCCCGGCACGGTCCAAGAGACCCAGTACTTC. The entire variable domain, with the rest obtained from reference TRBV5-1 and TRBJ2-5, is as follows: KAGVTQTPRYLIKTRGQQVTLSCSPISGHRSVSWYQQTPGQGLQFLFEYFSETQRNKGNFPGRFSGRQFSNSRSEMNVSTLELGDSALYLCASSLLPGTVQETQYFGPGTRLLVL.

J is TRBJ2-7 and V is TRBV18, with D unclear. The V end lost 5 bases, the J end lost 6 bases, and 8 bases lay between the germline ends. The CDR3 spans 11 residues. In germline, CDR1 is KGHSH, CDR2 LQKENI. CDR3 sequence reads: CASSSALEQYF. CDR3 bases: TGTGCCAGCTCATCTGCCCTCGAGCAGTACTTC.

As DNA, the CDR3 is TGTGCCAGCAGCTTGTTGGTTTCCTACGAGCAGTACTTC. It encodes CASSLLVSYEQYF. The V gene is TRBV5-5, the J gene TRBJ2-7; D is undetermined. Germline V gene lookup returns CDR1 SGHKS and CDR2 YYEKEE (reference sequence). Trimming took 1 base from V and 1 from J, leaving 6 bases between them. The CDR3 length is 13 residues.

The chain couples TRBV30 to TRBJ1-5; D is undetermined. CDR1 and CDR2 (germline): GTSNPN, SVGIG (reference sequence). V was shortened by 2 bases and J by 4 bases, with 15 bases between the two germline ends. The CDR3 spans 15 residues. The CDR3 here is CAWSPPDRLNQPQHF. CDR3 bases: TGTGCCTGGAGTCCTCCGGACCGATTAAATCAGCCCCAGCATTTT.

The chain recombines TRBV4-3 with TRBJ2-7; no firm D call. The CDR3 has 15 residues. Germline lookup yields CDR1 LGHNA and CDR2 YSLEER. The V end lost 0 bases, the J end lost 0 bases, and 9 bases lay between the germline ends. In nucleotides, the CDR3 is TGCGCCAGCAGCCAAGATAGCTCCCTCTCCTACGAGCAGTACTTC. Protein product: CASSQDSSLSYEQYF.